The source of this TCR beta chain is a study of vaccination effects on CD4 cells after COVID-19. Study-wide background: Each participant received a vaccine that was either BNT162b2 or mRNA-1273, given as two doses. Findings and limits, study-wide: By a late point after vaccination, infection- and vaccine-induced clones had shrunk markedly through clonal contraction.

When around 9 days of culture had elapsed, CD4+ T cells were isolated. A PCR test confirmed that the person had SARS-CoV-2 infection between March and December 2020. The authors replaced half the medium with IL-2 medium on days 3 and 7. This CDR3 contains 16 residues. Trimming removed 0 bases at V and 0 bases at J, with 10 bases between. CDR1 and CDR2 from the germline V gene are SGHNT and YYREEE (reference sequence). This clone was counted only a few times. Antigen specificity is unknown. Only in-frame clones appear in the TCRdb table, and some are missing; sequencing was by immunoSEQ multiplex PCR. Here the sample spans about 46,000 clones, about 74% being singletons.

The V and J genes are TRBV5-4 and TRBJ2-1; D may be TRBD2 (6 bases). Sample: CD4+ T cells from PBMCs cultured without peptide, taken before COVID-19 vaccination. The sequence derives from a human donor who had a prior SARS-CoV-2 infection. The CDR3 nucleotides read TGTGCCAGCAGCTTGGCCCGGGGGAGCTCCTACAATGAGCAGTTCTTC. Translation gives CASSLARGSSYNEQFF.